A selection of T cell receptor beta chains follows, all from one sample in a study of cytomegalovirus exposure and HLA in healthy donors. Using immunoSEQ multiplex PCR, the repertoire was profiled, and TCRdb retains in-frame clones only, with some absent. The repertoire holds 98,000 or so clones, with 75% to 80% as singletons. Sample: PBMCs. These receptors came from a female donor in good health and CMV-seronegative. CDR3s include the opening cysteine and the closing phenylalanine or tryptophan. D genes are given only for firm matches. Rows may omit the clone size; those that give it use once, few, many or a size class.

15	TRBV4-1	TRBJ2-1	-	-	CASSQGSITYNEQFF	TGCGCCAGCAGCCAAGGTAGTATAACCTACAATGAGCAGTTCTTC
16	TRBV19	TRBJ1-2	-	-	CASSGTVKGVNYGYTF	TGTGCCAGTAGTGGGACCGTGAAGGGGGTCAACTATGGCTACACCTTC
16	TRBV7-6	TRBJ2-7	-	-	CASSLEGGAAGSEQYF	TGTGCCAGCAGCTTAGAAGGGGGGGCCGCGGGGAGCGAGCAGTACTTC
15	TRBV6-5	TRBJ1-1	-	-	CASSPPGGLNTEAFF	TGTGCCAGCAGTCCGCCCGGGGGATTGAACACTGAAGCTTTCTTT
16	TRBV9	TRBJ2-7	-	TRBD2	CASSVDGGTTSYEQYF	TGTGCCAGCAGCGTAGATGGGGGGACTACCTCCTACGAGCAGTACTTC
16	TRBV7-8	TRBJ1-5	-	TRBD1	CASSTREGQGTQPQHF	TGTGCCAGCAGCACGCGGGAAGGACAGGGAACTCAGCCCCAGCATTTT
12	TRBV9	TRBJ2-7	-	-	CATPPGSYEQYF	TGTGCCACCCCCCCGGGGTCCTACGAGCAGTACTTC
10	TRBV20-1	TRBJ2-5	-	-	CSAALETQYF	TGCAGTGCTGCACTAGAGACCCAGTACTTC
15	TRBV14	TRBJ2-1	-	-	CASSWGVPRFNEQFF	TGTGCCAGCAGCTGGGGGGTTCCACGTTTTAATGAGCAGTTCTTC
16	TRBV5-6	TRBJ2-1	-	-	CASSLAADSDYNEQFF	TGTGCCAGCAGCTTGGCCGCTGACAGTGACTACAATGAGCAGTTCTTC
15	TRBV4-2	TRBJ1-5	-	-	CASSQAGRSNQPQHF	TGTGCCAGCAGCCAAGCTGGCAGGAGCAATCAGCCCCAGCATTTT
15	TRBV7-9	TRBJ1-5	-	-	CASSLGIGNYQPQHF	TGTGCCAGCAGCTTAGGTATCGGGAATTATCAGCCCCAGCATTTT
16	TRBV5-6	TRBJ2-1	-	TRBD2	CASSQLSGSTYNEQFF	TGTGCCAGCAGCCAGCTTAGCGGGAGTACCTACAATGAGCAGTTCTTC
16	TRBV19	TRBJ2-3	-	-	CASSILDSPSTDTQYF	TGTGCCAGTAGTATACTGGACAGTCCCAGCACAGATACGCAGTATTTT
11	TRBV30	TRBJ1-1	-	-	CAWSPTQEAFF	TGTGCCTGGAGTCCAACACAAGAAGCTTTCTTT
14	TRBV4-2	TRBJ2-2	-	-	CASSWEINTGELFF	TGTGCCAGCAGCTGGGAGATAAACACCGGGGAGCTGTTTTTT
14	TRBV19	TRBJ2-7	-	TRBD2	CASSFAGAGYEQYF	TGTGCCAGTAGTTTTGCGGGAGCAGGCTACGAGCAGTACTTC
14	TRBV30	TRBJ1-4	-	TRBD1	CAWTRTGYDEKLFF	TGTGCCTGGACGAGGACAGGGTACGATGAAAAACTGTTTTTT
14	TRBV18	TRBJ1-1	-	-	CASSSQGMNTEAFF	TGTGCCAGCTCATCGCAGGGTATGAACACTGAAGCTTTCTTT
16	TRBV5-4	TRBJ1-4	-	TRBD1	CASSSTRQGAGEKLFF	TGTGCCAGCAGCTCGACTAGACAGGGGGCGGGTGAAAAACTGTTTTTT
15	TRBV10-3	TRBJ2-5	-	TRBD1	CAISEWTGERETQYF	TGTGCCATCAGTGAGTGGACAGGGGAGCGGGAGACCCAGTACTTC
14	TRBV28	TRBJ2-7	-	TRBD2	CASSWTSGAYEQYF	TGTGCCAGCAGTTGGACTAGCGGGGCCTACGAGCAGTACTTC
13	TRBV7-3	TRBJ2-3	-	-	CASSLLGTDTQYF	TGTGCCAGCAGCTTACTTGGCACAGATACGCAGTATTTT
14	TRBV9	TRBJ2-7	once	TRBD1	CASSVATGGYEQYF	TGTGCCAGCAGCGTAGCTACAGGGGGCTACGAGCAGTACTTC
15	TRBV11-2	TRBJ2-4	-	-	CASSQGLGGWNIQYF	TGTGCCAGCAGCCAGGGGTTAGGGGGTTGGAACATTCAGTACTTC
19	TRBV11-1	TRBJ2-3	-	TRBD2	CASSVRGVAGAYSTDTQYF	TGTGCCAGCAGCGTCAGGGGAGTAGCGGGAGCGTATAGCACAGATACGCAGTATTTT
13	TRBV28	TRBJ1-4	few	-	CASSFPFNEKLFF	TGTGCCAGCAGTTTCCCCTTTAATGAAAAACTGTTTTTT
15	TRBV11-1	TRBJ2-7	-	-	CASSLGLDSTYEQYF	TGTGCCAGCAGCTTAGGGTTGGACAGTACCTACGAGCAGTACTTC
14	TRBV5-4	TRBJ1-4	-	TRBD1	CASSPRDRDEKLFF	TGTGCCAGCAGCCCCCGGGACAGGGATGAAAAACTGTTTTTT
15	TRBV7-3	TRBJ2-7	-	TRBD2	CASSLRGAGVYEQYF	TGTGCCAGCAGCTTAAGGGGAGCGGGAGTCTACGAGCAGTACTTC
13	TRBV10-3	TRBJ1-6	-	-	CAISSGNNSPLHF	TGTGCCATATCGAGCGGGAACAATTCACCCCTCCACTTT
15	TRBV27	TRBJ2-7	-	-	CASSPRQGLYYEQYF	TGTGCCAGCAGTCCTCGCCAGGGATTATACTACGAGCAGTACTTC
19	TRBV27	TRBJ2-2	once	TRBD1	CASRPLLGTGRVDTGELFF	TGTGCCAGCAGACCATTGCTTGGGACAGGGAGAGTCGACACCGGGGAGCTGTTTTTT
13	TRBV5-1	TRBJ1-2	-	TRBD1	CASSSTGGYGYTF	TGCGCCAGCAGCTCGACAGGGGGCTATGGCTACACCTTC
12	TRBV2	TRBJ2-7	few	-	CASSPGKYEQYF	TGTGCCAGCAGCCCCGGGAAGTACGAGCAGTACTTC
14	TRBV19	TRBJ1-1	-	TRBD1	CASTVDRARTEAFF	TGTGCCAGTACGGTAGACAGGGCGCGAACTGAAGCTTTCTTT
13	TRBV4-3	TRBJ2-7	-	-	CASSQTRAYEQYF	TGCGCCAGCAGCCAGACTAGAGCCTACGAGCAGTACTTC
14	TRBV5-1	TRBJ2-5	-	TRBD2	CASSNGLAGGTQYF	TGCGCCAGCAGCAACGGACTAGCGGGGGGGACTCAGTACTTC
18	TRBV6-1	TRBJ2-7	-	TRBD1	CASSEWEFWTGEIYGQYF	TGTGCCAGCAGTGAATGGGAATTTTGGACAGGGGAAATCTACGGGCAGTACTTC
16	TRBV28	TRBJ2-2	-	TRBD2	CASSSGLAGRTGELFF	TGTGCCAGCAGTTCCGGACTAGCGGGACGTACCGGGGAGCTGTTTTTT
15	TRBV27	TRBJ2-1	-	-	CASSLTLSSYNEQFF	TGTGCCAGCAGTCTTACCTTGAGCTCCTACAATGAGCAGTTCTTC
12	TRBV4-1	TRBJ1-4	-	-	CASSHPNSKLFF	TGCGCCAGCAGCCATCCAAACTCGAAACTGTTTTTT
15	TRBV7-9	TRBJ1-6	-	TRBD1	CASSPAGQLNSPLHF	TGTGCCAGCAGCCCGGCGGGACAGCTCAATTCACCCCTCCACTTT
20	TRBV18	TRBJ2-3	once	TRBD2	CASSPYYGLAGAPGTDTQYF	TGTGCCAGCTCACCCTATTACGGACTAGCGGGGGCCCCAGGGACAGATACGCAGTATTTT
17	TRBV7-9	TRBJ2-6	-	TRBD2	CSSSQRAGGLPANVLTF	TGTTCCAGCAGCCAAAGGGCGGGGGGGCTCCCCGCCAACGTCCTGACTTTC
16	TRBV6-4	TRBJ2-1	-	TRBD1	CASSPGGGQGSNEQFF	TGTGCCAGCAGTCCAGGGGGGGGACAGGGGAGTAATGAGCAGTTCTTC
16	TRBV5-5	TRBJ2-7	-	TRBD2	CASSLTLAGTTYEQYF	TGTGCCAGCAGCTTGACACTAGCGGGAACAACCTACGAGCAGTACTTC
13	TRBV6-4	TRBJ1-2	-	-	CASSAQGRYGYTF	TGTGCCAGCAGTGCCCAGGGGCGGTATGGCTACACCTTC
13	TRBV6-5	TRBJ1-5	-	-	CASSYYSGQPQHF	TGTGCCAGCAGTTACTACAGTGGTCAGCCCCAGCATTTT
16	TRBV6-1	TRBJ2-4	few	TRBD2	CASSEWRGAAKNIQYF	TGTGCCAGCAGTGAATGGCGGGGGGCCGCCAAAAACATTCAGTACTTC
15	TRBV7-9	TRBJ2-5	-	TRBD1	CASSSKQGSGETQYF	TGTGCCAGCAGCTCCAAACAGGGGTCGGGAGAGACCCAGTACTTC
15	TRBV5-6	TRBJ2-7	-	TRBD1	CASSTWTGRGYEQYF	TGTGCCAGCAGCACCTGGACAGGTAGAGGCTACGAGCAGTACTTC
14	TRBV5-1	TRBJ2-3	-	-	CASSLTRYTDTQYF	TGCGCCAGCAGCTTGACACGTTACACAGATACGCAGTATTTT
14	TRBV13	TRBJ2-7	-	TRBD1	CASSSQGGGYEQYF	TGTGCCAGCAGCTCCCAAGGGGGCGGTTACGAGCAGTACTTC
17	TRBV7-3	TRBJ1-3	-	TRBD1	CASSLFHGTGAGNTIYF	TGTGCCAGCAGCTTATTCCACGGGACAGGGGCTGGAAACACCATATATTTT
16	TRBV7-8	TRBJ2-7	-	-	CASSPDVLPSGHEQYF	TGTGCCAGCAGCCCCGACGTTCTTCCCTCAGGGCACGAGCAGTACTTC
14	TRBV6-5	TRBJ1-2	-	TRBD1	CASRAHRGQNGYTF	TGTGCCAGCAGAGCTCACAGGGGGCAGAATGGCTACACCTTC
14	TRBV5-4	TRBJ2-5	few	-	CASSLGQGRETQYF	TGTGCCAGCAGCTTGGGGCAGGGGCGGGAGACCCAGTACTTC